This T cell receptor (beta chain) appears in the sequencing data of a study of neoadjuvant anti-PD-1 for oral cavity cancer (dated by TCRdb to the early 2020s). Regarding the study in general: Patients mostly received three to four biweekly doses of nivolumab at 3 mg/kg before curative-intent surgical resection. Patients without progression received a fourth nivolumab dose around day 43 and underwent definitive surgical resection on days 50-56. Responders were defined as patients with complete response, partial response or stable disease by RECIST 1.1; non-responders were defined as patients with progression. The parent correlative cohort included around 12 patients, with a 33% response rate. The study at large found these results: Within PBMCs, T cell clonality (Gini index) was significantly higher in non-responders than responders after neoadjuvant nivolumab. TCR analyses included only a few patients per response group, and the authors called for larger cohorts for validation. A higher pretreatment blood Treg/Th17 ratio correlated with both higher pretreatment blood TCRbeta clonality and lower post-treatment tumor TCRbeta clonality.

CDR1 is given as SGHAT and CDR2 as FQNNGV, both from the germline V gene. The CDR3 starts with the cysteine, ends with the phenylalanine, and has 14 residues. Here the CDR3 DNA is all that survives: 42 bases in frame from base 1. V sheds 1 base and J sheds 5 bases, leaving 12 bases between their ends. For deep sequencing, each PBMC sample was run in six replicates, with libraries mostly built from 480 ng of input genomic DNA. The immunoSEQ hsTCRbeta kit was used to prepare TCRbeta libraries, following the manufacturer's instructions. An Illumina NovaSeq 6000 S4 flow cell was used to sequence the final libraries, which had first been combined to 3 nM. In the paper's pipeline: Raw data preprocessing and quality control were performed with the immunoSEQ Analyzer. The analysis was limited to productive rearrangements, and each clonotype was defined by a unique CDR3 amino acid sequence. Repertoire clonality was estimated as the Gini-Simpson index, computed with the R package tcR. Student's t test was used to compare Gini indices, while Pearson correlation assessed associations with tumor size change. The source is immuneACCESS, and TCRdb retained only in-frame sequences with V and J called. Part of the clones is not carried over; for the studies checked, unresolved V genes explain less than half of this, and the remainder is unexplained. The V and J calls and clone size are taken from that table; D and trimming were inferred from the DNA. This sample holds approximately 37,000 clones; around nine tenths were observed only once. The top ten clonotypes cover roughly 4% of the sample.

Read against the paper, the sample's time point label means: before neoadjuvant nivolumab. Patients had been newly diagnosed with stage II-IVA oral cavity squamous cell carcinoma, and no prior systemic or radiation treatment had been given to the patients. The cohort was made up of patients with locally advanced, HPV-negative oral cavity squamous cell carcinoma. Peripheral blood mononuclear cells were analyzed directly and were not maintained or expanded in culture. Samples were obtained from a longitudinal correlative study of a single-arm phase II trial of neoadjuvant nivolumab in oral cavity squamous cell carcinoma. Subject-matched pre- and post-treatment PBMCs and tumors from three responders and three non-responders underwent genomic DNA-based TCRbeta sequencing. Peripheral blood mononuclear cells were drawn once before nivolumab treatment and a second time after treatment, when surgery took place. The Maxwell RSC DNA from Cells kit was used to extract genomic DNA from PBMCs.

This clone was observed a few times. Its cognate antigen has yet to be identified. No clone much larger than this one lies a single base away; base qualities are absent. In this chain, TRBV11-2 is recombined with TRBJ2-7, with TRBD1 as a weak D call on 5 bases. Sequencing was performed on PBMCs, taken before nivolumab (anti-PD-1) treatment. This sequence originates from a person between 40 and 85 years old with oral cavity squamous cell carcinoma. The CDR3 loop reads CASSLVSGADEQYF. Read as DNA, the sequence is TGTGCCAGCAGCTTAGTGTCTGGGGCCGACGAGCAGTACTTC.